This TCR beta chain originates from a study of identical twins. One entry per CDR3 protein, called by TCRdb with MiXCR from the 5' RACE reads. The sample consists of about 530,000 distinct CDR3 sequences, 13% to 15% of them appearing once. The germline CDR1 and CDR2 sequences are SGHRS and YFSETQ. The CDR3 has 15 residues. With V trimmed by 0 bases and J by 4 bases, 2 bases remained unmatched. These sequences were also reported in another study, on yellow fever vaccine responses in identical twins.

The chain couples TRBV5-1 to TRBJ2-1; TRBD2 agrees at 9 bases. The specimen was CD4+ T cells sorted from blood. The receptor was isolated from a woman younger than 30 in good health. The CDR3 spells CASSLESGGYNEQFF. Here the CDR3 DNA reads TGCGCCAGCAGCTTGGAAAGCGGGGGGTACAATGAGCAGTTCTTC.